One and the same sample provided the 20 T cell receptor beta chains below, sequenced in a study of monozygotic twins with inflammatory bowel disease. TCRdb re-called the 5' RACE reads and catalogs CDR3 proteins one per entry, DNA excluded. The repertoire table contains 330,000 or so distinct CDR3 sequences. What was sequenced was blood. Source of these receptors: a human donor with ulcerative colitis or Crohn's disease, or a healthy co-twin of an affected twin (not recorded which).

The chain joins TRBV5-1 to TRBJ2-1; the TCRdb call, TRBD1, lacks DNA for checking. This CDR3 is built from 15 residues. Germline V CDR1 and CDR2: SGHRS, YFSETQ. The CDR3 spells CASRFGGQTYNEQFF.

The V gene is TRBV6-2 or TRBV6-3, the J gene TRBJ1-2; the D gene TCRdb calls, TRBD1, cannot be checked with no DNA. The germline V gene encodes CDR1 MNHEY and CDR2 SVGEGT. The CDR3 covers 15 residues. The CDR3 is CASSYGANLNYGYTF.

This chain links TRBV5-1 with TRBJ2-3; the TCRdb D gene call, TRBD1, has no DNA to confirm it. Germline values: CDR1 SGHRS, CDR2 YFSETQ. The CDR3 runs 16 residues. The CDR3 here is CASSSRDRGSTDTQYF.

The chain is built from TRBV20-1 and TRBJ2-1; TCRdb picks TRBD2, but there is no DNA to check that call. The CDR3 runs to 15 residues. The V gene's germline CDR1 is DFQATT and CDR2 SNEGSKA (reference sequence). The chain's CDR3 is CSARRSGGGYNEQFF.

The rearrangement uses TRBV10-3 and TRBJ2-7; TCRdb's D call, TRBD1, is unchecked because there is no DNA. The CDR3 has 11 residues. Germline-derived CDR1 and CDR2 are ENHRY and SYGVKD. The CDR3 is CANSDAGRQYF.

The V and J genes are TRBV7-8 and TRBJ2-7. Per germline, CDR1 SGHVS and CDR2 FQNEAQ. The CDR3 covers 13 residues. CDR3 sequence: CASSFSLGYEQYF.

The chain has TRBV29-1 and TRBJ2-7; absent DNA, TCRdb's TRBD2 call cannot be checked. The CDR3 covers 13 residues. CDR1 SQVTM and CDR2 ANQGSEA come from the germline V gene. The CDR3 sequence is CSVVLAVGLEQYF.

The chain uses TRBV2 and TRBJ2-2; absent DNA, TCRdb's TRBD1 call cannot be checked. CDR3 length equals 15 residues. Germline CDR1 reads SNHLY; CDR2 reads FYNNEI. The CDR3 sequence: CASSEFRGESGELFF.

The V and J genes are TRBV11-2 and TRBJ2-2; TCRdb gives TRBD1 as the D gene, but with no DNA this cannot be confirmed. The germline gives CDR1 SGHAT, CDR2 FQNNGV. The length of the CDR3 is 18 residues. The CDR3 region is CASSLIQGVPRFPGELFF.

The chain couples TRBV27 to TRBJ2-7. The V gene's germline CDR1 is MNHEY and CDR2 SMNVEV (reference sequence). This CDR3 has 14 amino acids. CDR3 region: CASSPYEGALEQYF.

The chain couples TRBV20-1 to TRBJ2-3; the TCRdb call, TRBD1, lacks DNA for checking. Per germline, CDR1 DFQATT and CDR2 SNEGSKA (reference sequence). This CDR3 is 16 amino acids long. CDR3: CSARSRTGWGTDTQYF.

CDR3 protein: CASSTQTGPTQYF. This chain links TRBV21-1 with TRBJ2-5. TRBV21-1 is an annotated pseudogene. The CDR3 contains 13 residues.

The CDR3 is CASSKPTGTSGGNEQFF. The rearrangement links TRBV7-2 to TRBJ2-1; the D gene TCRdb calls, TRBD2, cannot be checked with no DNA. The CDR3 is 17 residues long. Germline-derived CDR1 and CDR2 are SGHTA and FQGNSA.

CDR3 residues: CASSFGTGAHNEQFF. J is TRBJ2-1 and V is TRBV27; without DNA, the TCRdb call of TRBD1 cannot be checked. CDR1 and CDR2 from the germline V gene are MNHEY and SMNVEV (reference sequence). The CDR3 totals 15 residues.

This chain links TRBV4-1 with TRBJ1-1. CDR3 length equals 15 residues. Per the germline V gene, CDR1 is MGHRA and CDR2 is YSYEKL. CDR3 sequence: CASSQDRTGNTEAFF.

V usage is TRBV6-5 and J usage is TRBJ1-1. The CDR3 contains 13 residues. From germline, CDR1 is MNHEY and CDR2 SVGAGI. This CDR3 is CASRYGVNTEAFF.

The V and J genes are TRBV12-3 or TRBV12-4 and TRBJ1-5; there is no DNA to check the TCRdb D call of TRBD1. This CDR3 has 15 amino acids. The CDR3 loop reads CASSSRGQGSQPQHF.

The chain links TRBV10-3 to TRBJ1-3; TCRdb's D call, TRBD1, is unchecked because there is no DNA. The CDR3 is 17 amino acids. CDR1 is ENHRY and CDR2 is SYGVKD in the germline V gene. The chain's CDR3 is CAISESGAISSGNTIYF.

This chain connects TRBV5-6 to TRBJ1-1; TCRdb designates TRBD1, a call that cannot be tested without DNA. Germline V gene sequence: CDR1 SGHDT, CDR2 YYEEEE. The CDR3 spans 14 residues. CDR3 amino acids: CASSYQGRNTEAFF.

The chain has TRBV7-9 and TRBJ2-5; TCRdb's D call of TRBD2 is untestable without DNA. This CDR3 is built from 15 residues. Germline V CDR1 and CDR2: SEHNR, FQNEAQ (reference sequence). CDR3 sequence: CASSSPLAVQETQYF.